Shown below are 15 T cell receptor beta chains from a single sample sequenced in a study of TIL therapy for anti-PD-1-resistant metastatic lung cancer (dated by TCRdb to the early 2020s). The immunoSEQ v3 hsTCRB kit was used to amplify TCR beta CDR3 regions from genomic DNA through bias-controlled multiplex PCR. The clones in this table, taken by TCRdb from immuneACCESS, are in-frame only. Not every clone is retained; where verified, under half of the shortfall comes from an unresolved V gene, and the cause of the rest is unknown. This sample has about 52,000 clones in its table, and around 79% of those were observed once. Of the sample, around 4.8% is held by the ten largest clones. In the paper's terms, the time point label means: pre-treatment sample, taken before nivolumab and TIL therapy. Sequencing used blood, obtained at baseline. The receptors come from a woman aged 30-79 years with non-small cell lung cancer.

The chain recombines TRBV7-3 with TRBJ2-5, with D perhaps being TRBD1 or TRBD2 (5 bases each). The CDR3 runs to 14 residues. Per germline, CDR1 SGHTA and CDR2 FQGTGA. V dropped 5 bases and J dropped 5 bases, with 15 bases sitting between them. As DNA, the CDR3 is TGTGCCAGCAGCCCGGGTGGGGGAAGGGAGACCCAGTACTTC. Its translation is CASSPGGGRETQYF.

The rearrangement links TRBV5-1 to TRBJ2-1, with a weak D call TRBD2 (6 bases). The CDR3 covers 16 residues. Germline V gives CDR1 SGHRS, CDR2 YFSETQ. Trimming shortened V by 7 bases and J by 6 bases, and 23 bases separated the two germline ends. DNA of the CDR3: TGCGCCAGCTCAGATGGGCGGGGAAGCGCCCTCAATGAGCAGTTCTTC. It encodes CASSDGRGSALNEQFF.

The chain is built from TRBV9 and TRBJ2-1; D gene uncertain. The CDR3 totals 13 residues. Trimming left V 4 bases short and J 8 bases short, with 13 bases between. Per the germline V gene, CDR1 is SGDLS and CDR2 is YYNGEE. The CDR3 reads CASSPAPQDEQFF. The CDR3 DNA reads TGTGCCAGCAGCCCCGCCCCTCAGGATGAGCAGTTCTTC.

This rearrangement joins TRBV19 to TRBJ2-2; TRBD1 matches 8 bases. The germline V gene encodes CDR1 LNHDA and CDR2 SQIVND (reference sequence). Germline trimming cut 4 bases from V and 5 bases from J; bases unmatched to any gene: 6. This CDR3 contains 15 residues. The DNA of the CDR3 is TGTGCCAGTAGTACCTCAGGGGGCAGGACCGGGGAGCTGTTTTTT. Amino acids: CASSTSGGRTGELFF.

The chain couples TRBV9 to TRBJ1-2; 8 bases line up with TRBD1. Germline lookup yields CDR1 SGDLS and CDR2 YYNGEE. This CDR3 has 14 residues. Trimming took 2 bases from V and 6 from J; bases not matched to a gene: 6. The DNA of the CDR3 is TGTGCCAGCAGCGTCTGGACAGGGCAAAATGGCTACACCTTC. Translating gives CASSVWTGQNGYTF.

The chain recombines TRBV7-3 with TRBJ2-1, with D unresolved. Germline V gene sequence: CDR1 SGHTA, CDR2 FQGTGA. The CDR3 covers 15 residues. Trimming removed 2 bases from V and 4 bases from J, with 12 bases in between. CDR3 DNA sequence: TGTGCCAGCAGCTTAGGTCGGGTTGGGTACAATGAGCAGTTCTTC. Translated: CASSLGRVGYNEQFF.

This chain connects TRBV4-3 to TRBJ1-4, with TRBD1 as a possible D gene (5 bases). Trimming shortened V by 0 bases and J by 0 bases, and 11 bases separated the two germline ends. Germline V gene lookup returns CDR1 LGHNA and CDR2 YSLEER. This CDR3 contains 17 residues. The CDR3 spells CASSQDYPRATNEKLFF. In DNA, the CDR3 is TGCGCCAGCAGCCAAGATTATCCCAGGGCAACTAATGAAAAACTGTTTTTT.

The chain is built from TRBV28 and TRBJ1-1; D is uncertain. V lost 9 bases to trimming and J lost 10 bases, with 36 bases between them. The CDR3 length is 18 residues. CDR1 and CDR2 (germline): MDHEN, SYDVKM. The CDR3 bases are TGTGCCAGTTCCCCCCTGGCCTGGGTCCCACTTAGAGATGGTGGAGCTTTCTTT. It codes for CASSPLAWVPLRDGGAFF.

This clone was picked up a small number of times. The chain uses TRBV2 and TRBJ1-6; maybe TRBD1 (5 bases). Germline V gene sequence: CDR1 SNHLY, CDR2 FYNNEI. V was cut by 6 bases and J by 7 bases, with 10 bases left in between. CDR3 length: 13 amino acids. CDR3 residues: CASRVEGNSPLHF. In DNA form, the CDR3 reads TGTGCCAGCAGGGTCGAGGGGAATTCACCCCTCCACTTT.

This chain links TRBV11-3 with TRBJ2-1, with a tentative D call TRBD2 (6 bases). The CDR3 runs 17 residues. Germline CDR1 is SGHNT and CDR2 is YENEEA. Trimming stripped 1 base from V and 3 bases from J, with 16 bases between. The CDR3 nucleotides read TGTGCCAGCAGCTTAGCGTCTGACGGGAGCAGCTACAATGAGCAGTTCTTC. This encodes CASSLASDGSSYNEQFF.

The J gene is TRBJ2-2, the V gene TRBV19, with 7 nucleotides matching TRBD1. The length of the CDR3 is 14 residues. Trimming removed 4 bases from V and 4 bases from J; junction bases left unmatched: 3. Germline V gene lookup returns CDR1 LNHDA and CDR2 SQIVND (reference sequence). Here the CDR3 reads CASSKGQLTGELFF. The CDR3 DNA is TGTGCCAGTAGTAAGGGACAGCTCACCGGGGAGCTGTTTTTT.

The J gene is TRBJ1-4, the V gene TRBV11-2, with 11 nucleotides matching TRBD1. V shed 4 bases and J 5 bases; nucleotides not matched to a gene: 6. Germline V lookup: CDR1 SGHAT, CDR2 FQNNGV. The CDR3 totals 16 residues. The CDR3 sequence is CASSWTGGGRNEKLFF. DNA of the CDR3: TGTGCCAGCAGCTGGACAGGGGGCGGGCGAAATGAAAAACTGTTTTTT.

V and J are TRBV9 and TRBJ1-1, with a possible D match to TRBD1 (5 bases). Germline V gene sequence: CDR1 SGDLS, CDR2 YYNGEE. Between the trimmed V and J ends, which lost 4 bases and 1 base, there was a span of 11 bases. This CDR3 contains 14 residues. CDR3: CASSKRGENTEAFF. CDR3 DNA sequence: TGTGCCAGCAGCAAAAGGGGAGAGAACACTGAAGCTTTCTTT. The variable domain in full, completed from reference TRBV9 and TRBJ1-1, reads DSGVTQTPKHLITATGQRVTLRCSPRSGDLSVYWYQQSLDQGLQFLIQYYNGEERAKGNILERFSAQQFPDLHSELNLSSLELGDSALYFCASSKRGENTEAFFGQGTRLTVV.

The table lists this clone with a count of one. The V and J genes are TRBV11-2 and TRBJ2-3; 7 nucleotides agree with TRBD2. V lost 5 bases, J lost 4 bases, and 3 bases stayed unmatched. There are 13 residues in the CDR3. Germline values: CDR1 SGHAT, CDR2 FQNNGV. CDR3 residues: CASSSGVADTQYF. The CDR3 DNA reads TGTGCCAGCAGCAGCGGGGTTGCAGATACGCAGTATTTT.

The rearrangement joins TRBV6-5 to TRBJ2-7; no firm D call. Deletions cut 0 bases from V and 2 bases from J, with 8 bases between. The CDR3 loop spans 14 amino acids. The germline gives CDR1 MNHEY, CDR2 SVGAGI. CDR3 region: CASSYSWGTYEQYF. The CDR3 nucleotides are TGTGCCAGCAGTTACTCGTGGGGAACCTACGAGCAGTACTTC.